This T cell receptor (beta chain) was captured in a study of technical replicates of blood from a few donors. The data were produced by immunoSEQ multiplex PCR, yet TCRdb's version contains in-frame clones alone and is incomplete. The sample includes some 70,000 clones, 85% to 95% of them seen just once. Germline V gene sequence: CDR1 SGDLS, CDR2 YYNGEE. Trimming took off 2 bases at V and 0 bases at J, with 5 bases between the two ends. The CDR3 covers 14 residues. Sequencing used T cells isolated from PBMCs. This receptor was taken from a human donor in good health. The gene calls are TRBV9 and TRBJ2-2; D ambiguous. The CDR3 protein is CASSVSANTGELFF. Here the CDR3 DNA reads TGTGCCAGCAGCGTTAGTGCGAACACCGGGGAGCTGTTTTTT. The full variable domain, in which reference TRBV9 and TRBJ2-2 provide the parts outside the CDR3, is DSGVTQTPKHLITATGQRVTLRCSPRSGDLSVYWYQQSLDQGLQFLIQYYNGEERAKGNILERFSAQQFPDLHSELNLSSLELGDSALYFCASSVSANTGELFFGEGSRLTVL.